The source of this T cell receptor beta chain is a study of T cell changes during pregnancy in multiple sclerosis (dated by TCRdb to between 2019 and 2020). Background on the whole study: Changes in the T cell repertoire over the course of pregnancy were examined in this study in women with multiple sclerosis.

The library relied on the immunoSEQ multiplex PCR assay. Sourced from immuneACCESS, this table was stored by TCRdb with only in-frame sequences that have V and J called. A share of the clones is absent; for the studies checked, an unresolved V gene accounts for under half, and the remainder has no known explanation. This sample lists 45,000 to 55,000 clones; 92% were detected once. The top ten constitute roughly 0.92% of the sample. About this clone: Its antigen is still unknown. No per-base quality is available; no much larger clone lies one base away.

This material consisted of peripheral blood, taken after pregnancy. The origin of this receptor is a female donor with multiple sclerosis, enrolled in a pregnancy study.

The CDR3: CASSPLLAGPRGTQYF. In nucleotide form, the sequence is TGTGCCAGCAGCCCCTTACTAGCGGGCCCTAGAGGGACCCAGTACTTC. Rearrangement joined TRBV11-3 to TRBJ2-5; 9 middle bases align to TRBD2. Based on the germline V gene, the CDR1 and CDR2 sequences are SGHNT and YENEEA. Unmatched junction bases come to 14, with V trimmed by 5 bases and J by 7 bases. There are 16 amino acids in the CDR3, from cysteine to phenylalanine inclusive. Of the read, only the CDR3 DNA is kept; its 48 bases are in frame from base 1.